These T cell receptor beta chains were read from a single sample in a study of CD8 T cells in Susac syndrome. TCRdb fed the immunoSEQ multiplex PCR reads into MiXCR, producing one record per CDR3 protein. The sample lists 150,000 to 200,000 distinct CDR3 sequences; roughly 92% were seen once. The sequenced material came from CD4+ T cells from PBMCs. These receptors were collected from a human donor in good health. CDR3s include the opening cysteine and the closing phenylalanine or tryptophan. The D gene is left open where the match is weak. Size is omitted from some rows. Given values are once, few, many or a class for expanded clones.

D: .
length: 13
size: .
V: TRBV10-3
J: TRBJ1-4
DNA: TGTGCCATCACAGACAGACTTACGGAAAAACTGTTTTTT
CDR3: CAITDRLTEKLFF

D: TRBD2
length: 13
size: .
V: TRBV7-9
J: TRBJ2-7
DNA: TGTGCCAGCAGGTCGACTAGCGGCTACGAGCAGTACTTC
CDR3: CASRSTSGYEQYF

D: .
length: 12
size: .
V: TRBV2
J: TRBJ1-4
DNA: TGTGCCAGCCGGATGCCCGATGAAAAACTGTTTTTT
CDR3: CASRMPDEKLFF

D: .
length: 15
size: few
V: TRBV7-9
J: TRBJ2-1
DNA: TGTGCCAGCAGCCCCCTCACGGGCTCCTACAATGAGCAGTTCTTC
CDR3: CASSPLTGSYNEQFF

D: .
length: 16
size: .
V: TRBV4-3
J: TRBJ1-2
DNA: TGCGCCAGCAGCCAAGATCTGGGCAGGGCCCATGGGGGCTACACCTTC
CDR3: CASSQDLGRAHGGYTF

D: .
length: 15
size: once
V: TRBV7-2
J: TRBJ2-5
DNA: TGTGCCAGCAGCTTAGATATTTTTGTACAAGAGACCCAGTACTTC
CDR3: CASSLDIFVQETQYF

D: .
length: 18
size: .
V: TRBV19
J: TRBJ2-1
DNA: TGTGCCAGTAGTTCGGGTAAGGGGGGGGCGATTATCAACAATGAGCAGTTCTTC
CDR3: CASSSGKGGAIINNEQFF

D: .
length: 13
size: .
V: TRBV29-1
J: TRBJ1-1
DNA: TGCAGCGTTAGACAGGTGCGGGACACTGAAGCTTTCTTT
CDR3: CSVRQVRDTEAFF

D: .
length: 15
size: .
V: TRBV12-3/TRBV12-4
J: TRBJ2-1
DNA: TGTGCCAGCAGTTTAGGGGGCGGGCTGGGGAATGAGCAGTTCTTC
CDR3: CASSLGGGLGNEQFF

D: .
length: 12
size: .
V: TRBV20-1
J: TRBJ2-5
DNA: TGCAGTGCCCCTCGACAGCAAGAGACCCAGTACTTC
CDR3: CSAPRQQETQYF

D: .
length: 14
size: .
V: TRBV18
J: TRBJ1-4
DNA: TGTGCCAGCTCACCGAGAGCAACTAATGAAAAACTGTTTTTT
CDR3: CASSPRATNEKLFF

D: .
length: 13
size: .
V: TRBV6-6
J: TRBJ1-6
DNA: TGTGCCAGCACCTTGGTATCGAATTCACCCCTCCACTTT
CDR3: CASTLVSNSPLHF

D: TRBD1
length: 13
size: .
V: TRBV29-1
J: TRBJ1-1
DNA: TGCAGCGTTCAGACAGGGAGTAACACTGAAGCTTTCTTT
CDR3: CSVQTGSNTEAFF

D: .
length: 19
size: .
V: TRBV3-1
J: TRBJ2-1
DNA: TGTGCCAGCAGCCAAGAGAGGGGGGTTAGTAGAATTAGGTACAATGAGCAGTTCTTC
CDR3: CASSQERGVSRIRYNEQFF

D: .
length: 14
size: .
V: TRBV7-2
J: TRBJ1-3
DNA: TGTGCCAGCAGCTTAGACTACTCTTGGGACACCATATATTTT
CDR3: CASSLDYSWDTIYF

D: TRBD1
length: 15
size: .
V: TRBV7-9
J: TRBJ2-1
DNA: TGTGCCAGCAGCCTCCGGGACAGGGGGGTGAATGAGCAGTTCTTC
CDR3: CASSLRDRGVNEQFF

D: .
length: 18
size: .
V: TRBV7-8
J: TRBJ1-5
DNA: TGTGCCAGCAGCCCATCTCGAGCCGGCGAGGTGGGCAATCAGCCCCAGCATTTT
CDR3: CASSPSRAGEVGNQPQHF

D: .
length: 14
size: .
V: TRBV5-1
J: TRBJ2-3
DNA: TGCGCCAGCAGCTTGGGGCACGACACAGATACGCAGTATTTT
CDR3: CASSLGHDTDTQYF

D: .
length: 14
size: .
V: TRBV7-3
J: TRBJ2-2
DNA: TGTGCCAGCAGCCGACTCCTGAACACCGGGGAGCTGTTTTTT
CDR3: CASSRLLNTGELFF

D: .
length: 13
size: .
V: TRBV6-6
J: TRBJ2-2
DNA: TGTGCCAGCAGTTACACCGTAGGCCGGGAGCTGTTTTTT
CDR3: CASSYTVGRELFF

D: .
length: 15
size: .
V: TRBV4-3
J: TRBJ1-2
DNA: TGCGCCAGCAGCCAAGGAGGCAGGACCTCCTATGGCTACACCTTC
CDR3: CASSQGGRTSYGYTF

D: TRBD1
length: 15
size: .
V: TRBV7-9
J: TRBJ1-1
DNA: TGTGCCACCGGCTCCCCACAGGGGCTGAACACTGAAGCTTTCTTT
CDR3: CATGSPQGLNTEAFF